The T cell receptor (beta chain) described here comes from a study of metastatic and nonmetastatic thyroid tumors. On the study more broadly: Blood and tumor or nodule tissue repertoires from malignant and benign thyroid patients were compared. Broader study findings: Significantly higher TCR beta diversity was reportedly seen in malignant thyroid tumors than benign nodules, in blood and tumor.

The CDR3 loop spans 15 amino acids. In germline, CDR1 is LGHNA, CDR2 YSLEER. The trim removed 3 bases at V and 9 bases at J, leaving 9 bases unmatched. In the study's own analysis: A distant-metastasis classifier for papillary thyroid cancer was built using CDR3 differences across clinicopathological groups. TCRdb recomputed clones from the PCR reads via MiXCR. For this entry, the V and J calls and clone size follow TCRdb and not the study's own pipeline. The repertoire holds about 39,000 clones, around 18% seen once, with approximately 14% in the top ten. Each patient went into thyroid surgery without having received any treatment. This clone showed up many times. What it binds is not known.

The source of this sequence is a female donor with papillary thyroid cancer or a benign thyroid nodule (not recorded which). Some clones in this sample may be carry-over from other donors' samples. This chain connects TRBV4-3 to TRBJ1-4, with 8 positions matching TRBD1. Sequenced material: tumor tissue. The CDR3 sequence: CASSQDRDLAKKLFF. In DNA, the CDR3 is TGCGCCAGCAGCCAGGACAGGGATTTAGCAAAAAAACTGTTTTTT.